These 5 T cell receptor beta chains originate from one sample sequenced in a study of cytomegalovirus exposure and HLA in healthy donors. The table came from immunoSEQ multiplex PCR; TCRdb's copy has only in-frame clones and leaves some out. The table lists tens of thousands of clones, around 89% of them singletons. Sequencing was done on a sample of PBMCs. Every receptor here comes from a woman between 18 and 29 years old in good health and CMV-seronegative.

There are a few counts of this clone. This chain uses TRBV6-4 with TRBJ1-1; the D gene is possibly TRBD1 (6 bases). V lost 6 bases and J 1 base, leaving 9 bases between the germline ends. Germline assignment: CDR1 MRHNA and CDR2 SNTAGT. This CDR3 spans 13 amino acids. CDR3 in DNA: TGTGCCAGCAGACGGACAGCGAACACTGAAGCTTTCTTT. Translating it yields CASRRTANTEAFF.

The CDR3 region has the DNA TGCGCCAGCAGCCAAGATCTCCAGCGGGGGGGCCTCGGCAATGAGCAGTTCTTC. Its protein product is CASSQDLQRGGLGNEQFF. The chain is built from TRBV4-3 and TRBJ2-1; 10 bases line up with TRBD2. Germline V gene data show CDR1 as LGHNA and CDR2 as YSLEER. This CDR3 comprises 18 residues. J gave up 6 bases and V 0 bases, and 11 bases lay outside the gene matches.

J is TRBJ2-1 and V is TRBV25-1, with 11 positions matching TRBD1. The J segment lost 8 bases and the V segment lost 5 bases, leaving 8 bases of the junction unmatched. The CDR3 runs 15 residues. Germline V gene lookup returns CDR1 MGHDK and CDR2 SYGVNS. This CDR3 reads CASSLGTGGTDEQFF. DNA of the CDR3: TGTGCCAGCAGTTTGGGGACAGGGGGTACGGATGAGCAGTTCTTC.

CDR3 sequence reads: CASSSGIHEQYF. The CDR3 DNA reads as TGTGCCAGCAGTTCAGGGATCCACGAGCAGTACTTC. This rearrangement joins TRBV27 to TRBJ2-7; a possible D gene is TRBD1 (5 bases). CDR1 is MNHEY, CDR2 SMNVEV, per germline (reference sequence). The ends were cut back, 4 bases at V and 5 bases at J, with 9 bases in the middle. This CDR3 is built from 12 residues.

V and J are TRBV30 and TRBJ2-3; D remains unclear. V was clipped by 3 bases and J by 2 bases, with 3 bases between them. Per the germline V gene, CDR1 is GTSNPN and CDR2 is SVGIG (reference sequence). There are 11 residues in the CDR3. The CDR3 DNA follows: TGTGCCTGGAGCTACACAGATACGCAGTATTTT. This sequence encodes CAWSYTDTQYF.